The 4 T cell receptor beta chains reported below all come from one sample, sequenced in a study of T-cell memory formation after mild COVID-19. TCRdb passed the 5' RACE reads through MiXCR, listing each CDR3 protein once. Of around 130,000 distinct CDR3 sequences listed, about a sixth are singletons. The source material was PBMCs or a T cell subset sorted from them (not recorded which). The origin of the receptors is an adult woman who had mild COVID-19 (a few samples of this study predate the infection). Cell type and time point are not known.

Points on this clonotype: Germline is not matched at one junction end, which may reflect a read error. This CDR3 reads CASSQEARSYSEQFF. CDR3 nucleotide sequence: TGCGCCAGCAGCCAAGAAGCGCGATCCTACAGTGAGCAGTTCTTC. The chain links TRBV4-1 to TRBJ2-1; D is unclear. Looked up from germline, CDR1 is MGHRA and CDR2 is YSYEKL. The CDR3 extends over 15 amino acids.

This clonotype was seen more than once but under ten times. V is TRBV3-1 and J is TRBJ1-6, with D hard to call. Germline lookup yields CDR1 LGHDT and CDR2 YNNKEL (reference sequence). V was clipped by 3 bases and J by 6 bases, with 6 bases between them. This CDR3 is 13 amino acids long. This CDR3 is CASSQRSNSPLHF. The DNA of the CDR3 is TGTGCCAGCAGCCAGAGAAGTAATTCACCCCTCCACTTT. The full variable domain, its missing parts supplied by reference TRBV3-1 and TRBJ1-6, is DTAVSQTPKYLVTQMGNDKSIKCEQNLGHDTMYWYKQDSKKFLKIMFSYNNKELIINETVPNRFSPKSPDKAHLNLHINSLELGDSAVYFCASSQRSNSPLHFGNGTRLTVT.

V is TRBV12-3 or TRBV12-4 and J is TRBJ2-2; D is perhaps TRBD2 (6 bases). Deletions cut 5 bases from V and 4 bases from J, with 11 bases between. The CDR3 sequence is 14 residues long. In nucleotides, the CDR3 is TGTGCCAGCAGTCCCCAAGCGGGCACCGGGGAGCTGTTTTTT. Translated, it gives CASSPQAGTGELFF.

Details on this clonotype: Just one base apart from a much larger clone, this may be a read error. The V and J genes are TRBV7-2 and TRBJ1-3; TRBD1 aligns across 9 bases. CDR3 length equals 14 residues. V trimming: 4 bases; J trimming: 4 bases; junction bases outside the gene matches: 2. CDR1 is SGHTA, CDR2 FQGNSA, per germline. CDR3 region: CASSYGTGGNTIYF. The DNA of the CDR3 is TGTGCCAGCAGCTACGGGACAGGGGGAAACACCATATATTTT.